This T cell receptor beta chain was found in a study of shared clonotypes between healthy human individuals. Turning to the study itself: Three CD4 naive, three CD4 memory, two CD8 naive and one CD8 memory plate were used per donor.

For this clone: The antigen remains unidentified.

Measured with immunoSEQ multiplex PCR; TCRdb has only the in-frame clones, and not every one. The sample contains under 1,900,000 clones, about 98.5% of which appear only once. Study-wide results and limits: A reduction in generation probabilities was seen for non-shared clonotypes relative to those shared by all four donors.

Germline CDR1 reads SGHRS; CDR2 reads YFSETQ. This CDR3 has 14 amino acids. Trimming took 4 bases from V and 6 from J; bases not matched to a gene: 5. Sequenced material: naive CD4+ T cells sorted from blood. Subset described: CD45RA+ positively selected. The rearrangement links TRBV5-1 to TRBJ2-3; TRBD2 matches 10 bases. The sequence was obtained from a young man in good health. The CDR3 DNA reads as TGCGCCAGCAGCCCAGTACTAGCGGGGGATACGCAGTATTTT. It codes for CASSPVLAGDTQYF.